A single T cell receptor beta chain is shown here with its context. These data belong to a study of blood T cell repertoires in COVID-19. The germline gives CDR1 MNHEY, CDR2 SVGEGT. The CDR3 is 14 residues long. The junction had 5 bases not matched to a gene; V was cut back by 6 bases and J by 4 bases. The data were produced by immunoSEQ multiplex PCR, yet TCRdb's version contains in-frame clones alone and is incomplete. The sample lists some 160,000 clones; around 81% were seen once. Sequencing used peripheral blood. This chain links TRBV6-2 or TRBV6-3 with TRBJ2-2; 7 bases agree with TRBD1. This TCR derives from a woman between 45 and 60 years old with acute or convalescent COVID-19. CDR3 region: CASSPGQRTGELFF. CDR3 in DNA: TGTGCCAGCAGCCCGGGACAGCGCACCGGGGAGCTGTTTTTT.